The next 8 T cell receptor beta chains were all read from a single sample in a study of molecular identifiers for immune sequencing clone quantification. Each CDR3 protein is one row after TCRdb ran MiXCR on the PCR reads. The table includes about 510,000 distinct CDR3 sequences, around 21% detected once. The source material was naive CD8+ T cells from blood, with Jurkat cell RNA spiked in. Subset noted: FACS-sorted CD8+CD4-CCR7+CD45RA+ naive T cells. The receptor set was obtained from a human donor in good health. Some libraries in this study had Jurkat cell RNA spiked in.

The chain has TRBV4-3 and TRBJ2-7; D might be TRBD2 (7 bases). Trimming removed 0 bases at V and 6 bases at J, with 12 bases between. Germline CDR1 is LGHNA and CDR2 is YSLEER. The CDR3 loop spans 14 amino acids. Written as DNA, the CDR3 is TGCGCCAGCAGCCAAGATTCGGGGGGCTCCGAGCAGTACTTC. Translated: CASSQDSGGSEQYF.

This clonotype was recorded at least ten times. The chain employs TRBV29-1 and TRBJ2-7; 8 bases align to TRBD2. In germline, CDR1 is SQVTM, CDR2 ANQGSEA. The length of the CDR3 is 11 residues. J gave up 6 bases and V 3 bases, and 1 base lay outside the gene matches. The CDR3 nucleotides are TGCAGCGTTGAGGGACTAGTCGAGCAGTACTTC. Translated, it gives CSVEGLVEQYF.

The chain carries TRBV10-2 and TRBJ2-5; 12 bases are shared with TRBD2. The CDR3 loop spans 18 amino acids. From germline, CDR1 is WSHSY and CDR2 SAAADI. J lost 3 bases, V lost 2 bases, and 10 bases had no gene match. CDR3 protein: CASSEAGLAGKFKETQYF. The CDR3 coding sequence is TGCGCCAGCAGTGAGGCAGGACTAGCGGGAAAATTTAAAGAGACCCAGTACTTC.

This clonotype has more than one count but fewer than ten. The gene calls are TRBV19 and TRBJ2-1; D not certain. The CDR3 is 14 amino acids. The germline V gene has CDR1 LNHDA and CDR2 SQIVND (reference sequence). V dropped 6 bases and J dropped 7 bases, with 16 bases sitting between them. CDR3 bases: TGTGCCAGTAGCACAACTGCCATAGGAAATGAGCAGTTCTTC. Protein sequence: CASSTTAIGNEQFF.

Remarks on this clonotype: This may be a read error, as it is one base from a much larger clone. This chain links TRBV4-2 with TRBJ2-7; TRBD2 is a possible D gene (6 bases). V was trimmed by 3 bases and J by 7 bases, leaving 13 bases between them. Germline lookup yields CDR1 LGHNA and CDR2 YNFKEQ. This CDR3 is 13 amino acids long. The CDR3 DNA follows: TGTGCCAGCAGCCAGAGACTAGGTGTGGAGCAGTACTTC. This gives the protein CASSQRLGVEQYF.

A note on this clonotype: Mismatch with germline at one junction end may stem from a read error. The V call is TRBV6-2 or TRBV6-3, the J call TRBJ2-7; no definite D call. This CDR3 has 12 amino acids. From germline, CDR1 is MNHEY and CDR2 SVGEGT. CDR3 residues: CGSSYLDYEQYF. Written as DNA, the CDR3 is TGTGGCAGCAGTTACTTGGACTACGAGCAGTACTTC.

The rearrangement uses TRBV27 and TRBJ2-7; 7 bases agree with TRBD1. The V and J ends lost 6 bases and 4 bases, in that order; junction bases with no gene match: 9. This CDR3 region has 14 residues. Germline assignment: CDR1 MNHEY and CDR2 SMNVEV (reference sequence). CDR3 sequence: CASSPIDRAYEQYF. Written as DNA, the CDR3 is TGTGCCAGCAGCCCCATCGACAGGGCGTACGAGCAGTACTTC.

The chain links TRBV14 to TRBJ2-1; TRBD2 agrees at 12 bases. V trimming: 2 bases; J trimming: 5 bases; junction bases outside the gene matches: 4. Looked up from germline, CDR1 is SGHDN and CDR2 is FVKESK. The CDR3 loop spans 16 amino acids. CDR3 protein: CASSQSLAGGDNEQFF. The CDR3 DNA follows: TGTGCCAGCAGCCAATCCCTAGCGGGAGGGGACAATGAGCAGTTCTTC.